One sample yielded the 11 T cell receptor beta chains listed below, sequenced in a study of identical twins. TCRdb reprocessed the 5' RACE reads via MiXCR and lists one record per CDR3 protein. The sample has around 100,000 distinct CDR3 sequences, about 6.1% seen once. Source material: memory T cells sorted from blood. All receptors derive from a woman aged 50 to 60 in good health.

This clonotype was counted ten times or more. The chain couples TRBV6-5 to TRBJ2-7; 12 bases are a match to TRBD2. Unmatched junction bases numbered 15, after V lost 8 bases and J lost 4 bases. CDR1 is MNHEY and CDR2 is SVGAGI in the germline V gene. This CDR3 is built from 17 residues. CDR3 region: CASLLPILAGGRYEQYV. In DNA form, the CDR3 reads TGTGCCAGCCTGCTGCCGATACTAGCGGGAGGAAGATACGAGCAGTACGTC.

This clonotype was seen ten or more times. This rearrangement joins TRBV29-1 to TRBJ1-5; unclear D gene. The CDR3 covers 13 residues. Germline V gene data show CDR1 as SQVTM and CDR2 as ANQGSEA. The germline V and J ends were trimmed by 4 bases and 1 base, with 8 bases remaining between them. The CDR3: CSVVFGSNQPQHF. CDR3 DNA sequence: TGCAGCGTTGTTTTCGGGAGCAATCAGCCCCAGCATTTT.

This clonotype was observed at least ten times. V is TRBV7-2 and J is TRBJ2-2; 8 bases map to TRBD2. CDR1 is SGHTA, CDR2 FQGNSA, per germline. CDR3 length: 15 residues. V trimming: 5 bases; J trimming: 3 bases; junction bases outside the gene matches: 5. The CDR3 sequence is CASSQGLADTGELFF. In DNA form, the CDR3 reads TGTGCCAGCAGCCAAGGACTAGCTGACACCGGGGAGCTGTTTTTT.

In its sample, this clonotype was seen a few times. V and J are TRBV7-6 and TRBJ2-3; D perhaps matches TRBD2 (6 bases). The ends were cut back, 5 bases at V and 8 bases at J, with 11 bases in the middle. Germline-derived CDR1 and CDR2 are SGHVS and FNYEAQ. The CDR3 consists of 12 residues. CDR3 sequence (DNA): TGTGCCAGCAGCGGGCGGGATGGTACGCAGTATTTT. It translates to CASSGRDGTQYF.

This clonotype appeared many times. The chain has TRBV2 and TRBJ2-7; D is ambiguous. The V end lost 6 bases, the J end lost 2 bases, and 14 bases lay between the germline ends. The CDR3 has 14 amino acids. The V gene's germline CDR1 is SNHLY and CDR2 FYNNEI. Written as DNA, the CDR3 is TGTGCCAGCAGGGTTACCGGGTACCCCTACGAGCAGTACTTC. Amino acids: CASRVTGYPYEQYF.

The gene calls are TRBV9 and TRBJ2-7; D is possibly TRBD2 (6 bases). This CDR3 spans 15 amino acids. V lost 4 bases and J 6 bases, leaving 20 bases between the germline ends. Germline assignment: CDR1 SGDLS and CDR2 YYNGEE. CDR3 nucleotides: TGTGCCAGCAGCCCCTTAGGGCGGGGTAACGCCGAGCAGTACTTC. It is translated as CASSPLGRGNAEQYF. The full variable domain, rest sourced from reference TRBV9 and TRBJ2-7, is DSGVTQTPKHLITATGQRVTLRCSPRSGDLSVYWYQQSLDQGLQFLIQYYNGEERAKGNILERFSAQQFPDLHSELNLSSLELGDSALYFCASSPLGRGNAEQYFGPGTRLTVT.

V usage is TRBV11-2 and J usage is TRBJ2-1; possibly TRBD2 for D (5 bases). Germline V gene lookup returns CDR1 SGHAT and CDR2 FQNNGV. V was cut by 0 bases and J by 11 bases, with 14 bases left in between. CDR3 length: 14 amino acids. CDR3 sequence: CASSLDRRLGKQFF. The CDR3 bases are TGTGCCAGCAGCTTAGATAGGAGGCTAGGGAAGCAGTTCTTC. Complete variable domain (other parts from reference TRBV11-2 and TRBJ2-1): EAGVAQSPRYKIIEKRQSVAFWCNPISGHATLYWYQQILGQGPKLLIQFQNNGVVDDSQLPKDRFSAERLKGVDSTLKIQPAKLEDSAVYLCASSLDRRLGKQFFGPGTRLTVL.

This clonotype was counted ten times or more. This rearrangement joins TRBV20-1 to TRBJ2-1; 12 bases line up with TRBD2. CDR3 size: 19 residues. J was trimmed by 0 bases and V by 0 bases; bases with no gene match: 9. Germline V gene sequence: CDR1 DFQATT, CDR2 SNEGSKA (reference sequence). The CDR3 sequence: CSAREFGTSGHYSYNEQFF. The DNA for the CDR3 is TGCAGTGCTAGAGAATTCGGGACTAGCGGGCACTACTCCTACAATGAGCAGTTCTTC.

This clonotype occurred many times. The chain employs TRBV5-8 and TRBJ1-1; possible D gene TRBD1, 6 bases. The CDR3 covers 15 residues. CDR1 SGHTS and CDR2 YDEGEE come from the germline V gene. The V gene lost 3 bases and the J gene lost 5 bases, with 17 bases spanning the gap. CDR3 sequence: CASSSRRTVGTEAFF. CDR3 nucleotide sequence: TGTGCCAGCAGCTCGAGACGGACAGTCGGTACTGAAGCTTTCTTT.

This clonotype was detected many times. The V and J genes are TRBV5-1 and TRBJ2-7, with TRBD2 as a possible D gene (6 bases). Germline values: CDR1 SGHRS, CDR2 YFSETQ. The length of the CDR3 is 12 residues. Trimming pared 2 bases from V and 4 bases from J, leaving 7 bases between. CDR3 nucleotides: TGCGCCAGCAGCTTCGGGGGTTACGAGCAGTACTTC. As protein: CASSFGGYEQYF.

In its sample, this clonotype was seen many times. The V and J genes are TRBV4-1 and TRBJ2-1; D possibly corresponds to TRBD2 (6 bases). CDR1 is MGHRA, CDR2 YSYEKL, per germline. Trimming removed 0 bases at V and 3 bases at J, with 9 bases between. This CDR3 spans 15 amino acids. DNA for the CDR3: TGCGCCAGCAGCCAAGATGGCGGGAACTACAATGAGCAGTTCTTC. It is translated as CASSQDGGNYNEQFF.